This is a list of T cell receptor beta chains from one sample in a study of T cell responses to AZD1222 COVID-19 vaccine. Profiling relied on immunoSEQ multiplex PCR, and the TCRdb table lists in-frame clones only, not all of them. The repertoire holds 200,000 or so clones, 85% to 95% seen once, with roughly 10% in the top ten. The sample consisted of peripheral blood, taken on day 0 of AZD1222 vaccination. Receptor source: an adult in good health. The CDR3 runs from the conserved cysteine through the conserved F or W. A D gene is named only where the DNA matches it firmly. Clone size is given for some rows only: seen once, a few or many times, or a class if the clone is expanded.

>TRBV2|.|TRBJ2-7|once
TGTGCCAGCACTGATTCCGGGACCTACGAGCAGTACTTC
CASTDSGTYEQYF
>TRBV11-2|TRBD1|TRBJ2-5|.
TGTGCCAGCAGCTCCTGGACAGGGGTGGCAGAGACCCAGTACTTC
CASSSWTGVAETQYF
>TRBV5-4|.|TRBJ1-3|few
TGTGCCAGCAGCTTGACAGGGCTTGGAAACACCATATATTTT
CASSLTGLGNTIYF
>TRBV7-3|TRBD2|TRBJ2-3|.
TGTGCCAGCAGCCCCTGGACTAGCGGGAGGGCCGAGACTAGCACAGATACGCAGTATTTT
CASSPWTSGRAETSTDTQYF
>TRBV7-9|.|TRBJ1-5|.
TGTGCCAGCAGCTTTAATGGGGGAAATCAGCCCCAGCATTTT
CASSFNGGNQPQHF
>TRBV27|.|TRBJ1-4|.
TGTGCCAGCAGTTGGGCGACTAATGAAAAACTGTTTTTT
CASSWATNEKLFF
>TRBV13|TRBD1|TRBJ1-4|.
TGTGCCAGCAGCGCGGGACAGCCACTTAATGAAAAACTGTTTTTT
CASSAGQPLNEKLFF
>TRBV2|TRBD2|TRBJ2-3|.
TGTGCCAGCACTCCGGGGGGACTAGCGGGAGGGCCGGAAGATACGCAGTATTTT
CASTPGGLAGGPEDTQYF
>TRBV4-3|TRBD2|TRBJ2-1|.
TGCGCCAGCAGCCAAGATCTTTTCCGGGAGGGCTCCTACAATGAGCAGTTCTTC
CASSQDLFREGSYNEQFF
>TRBV2|.|TRBJ2-1|.
TGTGCCAGCAGTGAGCAACGAGGGGCCGAGCAGTTCTTC
CASSEQRGAEQFF
>TRBV5-1|TRBD2|TRBJ2-2|.
TGCGCCAGCAGCCACCTAGCGGGAGGGAACACCGGGGAGCTGTTTTTT
CASSHLAGGNTGELFF
>TRBV28|.|TRBJ1-1|.
TGTGCCAGCAGACAGGGGAACACTGAAGCTTTCTTT
CASRQGNTEAFF
>TRBV2|TRBD2|TRBJ2-7|.
TGTGCCAGCAGTCGGACTAGGGGCGAGCAGTACTTC
CASSRTRGEQYF
>TRBV28|TRBD1|TRBJ1-1|.
TGTGCCAGCAGCTACCCGGACAGGGGGGCGAGCACTGAAGCTTTCTTT
CASSYPDRGASTEAFF
>TRBV2|TRBD1|TRBJ2-7|.
TGTGCCAGCAGTGAACTCGGGACAGGCAATCGGATCGGCTCCTACGAGCAGTACTTC
CASSELGTGNRIGSYEQYF
>TRBV27|TRBD1|TRBJ2-2|.
TGTGCCAGCAGTGAGGCGGGGACAGGGGGAACCGGGGAGCTGTTTTTT
CASSEAGTGGTGELFF
>TRBV3-1/TRBV3-2|TRBD2|TRBJ2-2|.
TGTGCCAGCAGCCAAGAAAGACTAGCGCGAAACACCGGGGAGCTGTTTTTT
CASSQERLARNTGELFF
>TRBV27|.|TRBJ1-5|.
TGTGCCAGCAGTTCTTGGGGAGGCGTCAGCAATCAGCCCCAGCATTTT
CASSSWGGVSNQPQHF
>TRBV7-2|.|TRBJ2-5|.
TGTGCCAGCAGCTTAGGGTTCAGGGGATTTTTAGAGACCCAGTACTTC
CASSLGFRGFLETQYF
>TRBV4-3|.|TRBJ1-2|.
TGCGCCAGCAGCCAAGTAAATCGGAGATCAGCTAACTATGGCTACACCTTC
CASSQVNRRSANYGYTF
>TRBV20-1|.|TRBJ2-3|once
TGCAGTGCTAGTGCCGGGTTCCACCCTAGCACAGATACGCAGTATTTT
CSASAGFHPSTDTQYF
>TRBV11-2|.|TRBJ1-2|.
TGTGCCAGCAGCCCTGGGGGAGTATATGGCTACACCTTC
CASSPGGVYGYTF
>TRBV25-1|TRBD1|TRBJ1-5|.
TGTGCCAGCAGCGACAGGGGGCAAAATCAGCCCCAGCATTTT
CASSDRGQNQPQHF
>TRBV10-3|TRBD1|TRBJ1-2|.
TGTGCCATCAGTGAGGCTGACAGGGGCGATGGCTACACCTTC
CAISEADRGDGYTF
>TRBV6-4|.|TRBJ2-1|.
TGTGCCAGCAGTGACACGGGAGCGCGCTACAATGAGCAGTTCTTC
CASSDTGARYNEQFF
>TRBV6-2/TRBV6-3|.|TRBJ2-1|.
TGTGCCAGCAGCCCGGGGATGGGGTCCCGAACTACGGGATGGGGCTCCTACAATGAGCAGTTCTTC
CASSPGMGSRTTGWGSYNEQFF
>TRBV27|.|TRBJ1-2|.
TGTGCCAGCAGTTTTGACAGGACCTTGGGCTACACCTTC
CASSFDRTLGYTF
>TRBV13|.|TRBJ2-3|.
TGTGCCAGCAGCTCACGAACATCGGGGGATACGCAGTATTTT
CASSSRTSGDTQYF
>TRBV9|.|TRBJ2-3|.
TGTGCCAGCAGCGTAGATCCAGATACGCAGTATTTT
CASSVDPDTQYF
>TRBV10-3|TRBD1|TRBJ1-4|.
TGTGCCATCAGTGACGGACAGGGGAGGGGCGAAAAACTGTTTTTT
CAISDGQGRGEKLFF
>TRBV7-2|.|TRBJ1-1|.
TGTGCCAGCAGCTTAGGACGGAAGAACACTGAAGCTTTCTTT
CASSLGRKNTEAFF
>TRBV11-2|TRBD1|TRBJ2-5|.
TGTGCCAGCAGGGGACAGCAAGAGACCCAGTACTTC
CASRGQQETQYF
>TRBV28|TRBD1|TRBJ1-4|.
TGTGCCGTACAGGGGGCTCCAACTAATGAAAAACTGTTTTTT
CAVQGAPTNEKLFF
>TRBV19|.|TRBJ2-1|.
TGTGCCAGTAGTACCCCCGAGGGGGTTTACAATGAGCAGTTCTTC
CASSTPEGVYNEQFF
>TRBV2|TRBD1|TRBJ1-2|.
TGTGCCAGCAGGACAGGGCCCGCTTATGGCTACACCTTC
CASRTGPAYGYTF
>TRBV7-2|.|TRBJ2-7|.
TGTGCCAGCAGCTTAGGGGCCCTCCGCGAGCAGTACTTC
CASSLGALREQYF
>TRBV18|TRBD1|TRBJ2-7|.
TGTGCCAGCTCACCCGGGACAGGGGAACCCTACGAGCAGTACTTC
CASSPGTGEPYEQYF
>TRBV6-6|.|TRBJ1-3|.
TGTGCCAGCAGCCAGGGAATTGGAAACACCATATATTTT
CASSQGIGNTIYF
>TRBV30|TRBD1|TRBJ1-5|.
TGTGCCTGGGGGGAAGACAGGGGCGATCAGCCCCAGCATTTT
CAWGEDRGDQPQHF
>TRBV29-1|TRBD1|TRBJ1-1|.
TGCAGCACCTATTCAGGGGGAGCGGGCACTGAAGCTTTCTTT
CSTYSGGAGTEAFF
>TRBV28|TRBD1|TRBJ1-2|.
TGTGCCAGCAGTTTGAGGATGGGGACAGGGGGCCGCAGGAGCTATGGCTACACCTTC
CASSLRMGTGGRRSYGYTF
>TRBV19|.|TRBJ1-4|few
TGTGCCAGTCGCCGGGACAATAGCGAAAAACTGTTTTTT
CASRRDNSEKLFF
>TRBV29-1|.|TRBJ2-1|.
TGCAGCGTTACTGAGGGGGTGTACAATGAGCAGTTCTTC
CSVTEGVYNEQFF
>TRBV19|TRBD1|TRBJ1-4|once
TGTGCCAGTAGTATAGATCTATACGGGACAGCCTTT
CASSIDLYGTAF
>TRBV7-8|TRBD2|TRBJ2-2|.
TGTGCCAGCAGCTTAAAGCCTAGCGGCGCGAACACCGGGGAGCTGTTTTTT
CASSLKPSGANTGELFF
>TRBV7-2|TRBD1|TRBJ2-7|.
TGTGCCAGCAGCTTAGGGACAGGATACGAGCAGTACTTC
CASSLGTGYEQYF
>TRBV10-1|TRBD1|TRBJ2-7|once
TGCGCCAGCAGAGAAACGGGACAGGGGGACTACGAGCAGTACTTC
CASRETGQGDYEQYF
>TRBV6-2/TRBV6-3|.|TRBJ1-1|.
TGTGCCAGCAGTAAGACCCAGACACTCGCTTTCTTT
CASSKTQTLAFF
>TRBV9|.|TRBJ1-6|.
TGTGCCAGCAGCGTAGGGGGCGGGGGAGAATCACCCCTCCACTTT
CASSVGGGGESPLHF
>TRBV5-6|.|TRBJ1-2|.
TGTGCCAGCAGCACCGGGCTGGGGGACTATGGCTACACCTTC
CASSTGLGDYGYTF
>TRBV9|.|TRBJ2-5|.
TGTGCCAGCAGTGGCGGAGACCTCCAAGAGACCCAGTACTTC
CASSGGDLQETQYF
>TRBV7-2|.|TRBJ1-1|.
TGTGCCAGCAGCATGGGGACTGCACTCCCGAACACTGAAGCTTTCTTT
CASSMGTALPNTEAFF
>TRBV14|.|TRBJ1-6|.
TGTGCCAGCAGCCAAGCATTGAGGGGTAACTCACCCCTCCACTTT
CASSQALRGNSPLHF